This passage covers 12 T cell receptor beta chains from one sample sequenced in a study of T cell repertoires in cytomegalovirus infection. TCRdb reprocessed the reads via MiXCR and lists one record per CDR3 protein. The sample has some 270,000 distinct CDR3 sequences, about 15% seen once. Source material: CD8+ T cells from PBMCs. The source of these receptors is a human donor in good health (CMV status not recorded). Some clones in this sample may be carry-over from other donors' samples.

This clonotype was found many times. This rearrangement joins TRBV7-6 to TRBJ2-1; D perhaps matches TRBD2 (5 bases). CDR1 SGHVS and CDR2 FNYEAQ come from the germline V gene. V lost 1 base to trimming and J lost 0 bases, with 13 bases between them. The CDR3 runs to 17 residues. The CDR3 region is CASSLVGAESSYNEQFF. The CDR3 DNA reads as TGTGCCAGCAGCTTAGTGGGAGCGGAAAGCTCCTACAATGAGCAGTTCTTC.

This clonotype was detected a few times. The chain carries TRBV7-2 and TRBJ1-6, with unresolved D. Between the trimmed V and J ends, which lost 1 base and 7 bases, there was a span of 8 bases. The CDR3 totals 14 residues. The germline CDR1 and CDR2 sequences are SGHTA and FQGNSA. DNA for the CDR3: TGTGCCAGCAGCTTAGAACGGATAAATTCACCCCTCCACTTT. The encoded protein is CASSLERINSPLHF.

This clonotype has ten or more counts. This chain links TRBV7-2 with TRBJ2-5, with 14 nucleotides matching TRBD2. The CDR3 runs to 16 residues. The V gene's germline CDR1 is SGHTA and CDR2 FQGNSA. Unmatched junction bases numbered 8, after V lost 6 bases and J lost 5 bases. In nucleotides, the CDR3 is TGTGCCAGCAGGACTAGCGGGGGGGCAGTTCAGGAGACCCAGTACTTC. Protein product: CASRTSGGAVQETQYF. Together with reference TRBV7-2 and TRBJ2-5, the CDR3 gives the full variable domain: GAGVSQSPSNKVTEKGKDVELRCDPISGHTALYWYRQSLGQGLEFLIYFQGNSAPDKSGLPSDRFSAERTGGSVSTLTIQRTQQEDSAVYLCASRTSGGAVQETQYFGPGTRLLVL.

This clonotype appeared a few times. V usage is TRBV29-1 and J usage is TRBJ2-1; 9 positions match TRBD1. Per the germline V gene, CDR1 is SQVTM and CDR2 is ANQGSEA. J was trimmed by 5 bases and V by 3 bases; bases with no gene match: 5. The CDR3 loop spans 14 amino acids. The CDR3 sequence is CSVDWGQGDNEQFF. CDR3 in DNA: TGCAGCGTTGATTGGGGACAGGGAGACAATGAGCAGTTCTTC.

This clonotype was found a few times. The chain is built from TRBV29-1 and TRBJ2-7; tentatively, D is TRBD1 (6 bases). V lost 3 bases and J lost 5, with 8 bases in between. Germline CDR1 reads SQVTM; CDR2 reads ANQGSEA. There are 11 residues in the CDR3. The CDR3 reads CSVDEGDEQYF. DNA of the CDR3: TGCAGCGTTGATGAGGGGGACGAGCAGTACTTC.

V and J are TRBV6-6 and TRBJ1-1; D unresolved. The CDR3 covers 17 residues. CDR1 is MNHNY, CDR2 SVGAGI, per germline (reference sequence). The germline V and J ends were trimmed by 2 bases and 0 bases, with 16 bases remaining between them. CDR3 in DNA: TGTGCCAGCAGTTACCTCAACATAGGGCTACTGAACACTGAAGCTTTCTTT. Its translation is CASSYLNIGLLNTEAFF.

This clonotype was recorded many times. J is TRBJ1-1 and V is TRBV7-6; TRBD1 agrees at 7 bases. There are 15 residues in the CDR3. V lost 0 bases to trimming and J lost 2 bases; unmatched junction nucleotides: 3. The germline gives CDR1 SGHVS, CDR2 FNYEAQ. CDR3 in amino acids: CASSLAGTANTEAFF. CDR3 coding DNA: TGTGCCAGCAGCTTAGCGGGGACAGCTAACACTGAAGCTTTCTTT.

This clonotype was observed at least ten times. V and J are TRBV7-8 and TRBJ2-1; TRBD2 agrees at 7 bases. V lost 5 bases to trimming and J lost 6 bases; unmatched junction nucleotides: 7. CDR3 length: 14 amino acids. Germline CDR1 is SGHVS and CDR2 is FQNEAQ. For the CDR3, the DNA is TGTGCCAGCAGCACAGTAGGCGGGGGCAATGAGCAGTTCTTC. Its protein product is CASSTVGGGNEQFF.

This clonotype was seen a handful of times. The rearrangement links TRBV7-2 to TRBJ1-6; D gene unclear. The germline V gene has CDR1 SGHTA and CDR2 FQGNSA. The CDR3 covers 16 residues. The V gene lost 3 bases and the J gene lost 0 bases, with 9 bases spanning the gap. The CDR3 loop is CASSFGGSSYNSPLHF. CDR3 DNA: TGTGCCAGCAGCTTCGGTGGGAGCTCCTATAATTCACCCCTCCACTTT.

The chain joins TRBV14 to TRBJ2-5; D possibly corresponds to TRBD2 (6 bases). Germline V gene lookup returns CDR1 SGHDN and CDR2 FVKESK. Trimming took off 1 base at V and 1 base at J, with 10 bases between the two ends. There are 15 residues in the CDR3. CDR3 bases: TGTGCCAGCAGCCAAGGGTGGGGACTCCAAGAGACCCAGTACTTC. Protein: CASSQGWGLQETQYF.

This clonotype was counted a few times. The chain's CDR3 is CASSQWTGPPAEAFF. The CDR3 nucleotides are TGTGCCAGCAGCCAATGGACAGGGCCTCCGGCTGAAGCTTTCTTT. The V call is TRBV14, the J call TRBJ1-1; 8 bases are a match to TRBD1. CDR1 SGHDN and CDR2 FVKESK come from the germline V gene. The length of the CDR3 is 15 residues. The V gene end was trimmed by 2 bases and the J gene end by 6 bases; junction bases not matched to a gene: 8.

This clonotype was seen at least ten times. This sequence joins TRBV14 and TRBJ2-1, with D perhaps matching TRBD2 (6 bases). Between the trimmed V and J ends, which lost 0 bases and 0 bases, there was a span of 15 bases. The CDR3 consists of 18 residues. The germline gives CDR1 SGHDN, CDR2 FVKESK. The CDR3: CASSQDAESDYSYNEQFF. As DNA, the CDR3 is TGTGCCAGCAGCCAAGATGCGGAATCGGACTACTCCTACAATGAGCAGTTCTTC.